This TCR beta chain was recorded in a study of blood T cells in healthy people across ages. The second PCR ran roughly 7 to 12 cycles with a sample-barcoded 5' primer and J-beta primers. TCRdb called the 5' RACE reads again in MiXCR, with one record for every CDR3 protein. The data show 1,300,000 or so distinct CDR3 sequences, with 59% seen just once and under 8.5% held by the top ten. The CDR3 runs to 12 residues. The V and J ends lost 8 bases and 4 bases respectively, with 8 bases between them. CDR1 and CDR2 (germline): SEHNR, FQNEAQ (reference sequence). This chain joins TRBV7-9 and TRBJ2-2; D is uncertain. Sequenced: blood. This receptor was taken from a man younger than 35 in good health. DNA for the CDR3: TGTGCCAGCCTTGGTCGCACCGGGGAGCTGTTTTTT. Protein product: CASLGRTGELFF. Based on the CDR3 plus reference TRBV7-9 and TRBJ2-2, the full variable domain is DTGVSQNPRHKITKRGQNVTFRCDPISEHNRLYWYRQTLGQGPEFLTYFQNEAQLEKSRLLSDRFSAERPKGSFSTLEIQRTEQGDSAMYLCASLGRTGELFFGEGSRLTVL.